This is a list of T cell receptor beta chains from one sample in a study of post-analysis software for immune sequencing data. Each CDR3 protein gets one entry after TCRdb re-called the PCR reads with MiXCR. The sample has around 150,000 distinct CDR3 sequences; 35% to 40% are singletons. Specimen: blood, collected after autologous hematopoietic stem cell transplantation. The origin of the receptors is a girl between 10 and 17 years old with multiple sclerosis. Both conserved end residues are part of each CDR3. A D gene is named only where the DNA matches it firmly. A row's size may be missing; if present it is once, few, many or a size class.

DNA | CDR3 | length | J | V | D | size
TGTGCCAGCAGCTTAGAAGGGACAGGGGTTCAGCCCCAGCATTTT | CASSLEGTGVQPQHF | 15 | TRBJ1-5 | TRBV7-2 | TRBD1 | few
TGCGCCAGCAGCTTCGACTTAAAGGACACCCAAGAGACCCAGTACTTC | CASSFDLKDTQETQYF | 16 | TRBJ2-5 | TRBV5-1 | . | .
TGTGCCAGCTCACCACTAACTAGCGGGGACTACGAGCAGTACTTC | CASSPLTSGDYEQYF | 15 | TRBJ2-7 | TRBV18 | TRBD2 | few
TGTGCCAGCAGTGAATTTTTAGAGGGGGAGCAGTACTTC | CASSEFLEGEQYF | 13 | TRBJ2-4 | TRBV25-1 | . | .
TGCAGTGCTTCTAGACTAGCGGGAGCCTACGAGCAGTACTTC | CSASRLAGAYEQYF | 14 | TRBJ2-7 | TRBV20-1 | TRBD2 | few
TGCGCCAGCACCGAGAGCGGGACCCTCTCCTACGAGCAGTACTTC | CASTESGTLSYEQYF | 15 | TRBJ2-7 | TRBV5-1 | TRBD2 | .
TGTGCCAGCAGCCCCTGGACTAGCGGGAGGCTGTATACGCAGTATTTT | CASSPWTSGRLYTQYF | 16 | TRBJ2-3 | TRBV6-2/TRBV6-3 | TRBD2 | once
TGCAGTGCTAGATCAGGAGAAACCTACGAGCAGTACTTC | CSARSGETYEQYF | 13 | TRBJ2-7 | TRBV20-1 | . | .
TGCGCCAGCAGCCAAGCTAGCAGAAGCCCCAAGGTAGGCGGGAGGCTCTACAATGAGCAGTTCTTC | CASSQASRSPKVGGRLYNEQFF | 22 | TRBJ2-1 | TRBV4-3 | TRBD2 | .
TGTGCCAGCAGCTCCCGGACTAGCGGGGGGGGCCGCGGCGAGCAGTTCTTC | CASSSRTSGGGRGEQFF | 17 | TRBJ2-1 | TRBV7-2 | TRBD2 | few
TGCAGTGCTAGAGATCCCTCCGGACTAGCCCACAATGAGCAGTTCTTC | CSARDPSGLAHNEQFF | 16 | TRBJ2-1 | TRBV20-1 | TRBD2 | many
TGTGCCACCAGGTCCGGGAGCCGGGAGACCCAGTACTTC | CATRSGSRETQYF | 13 | TRBJ2-5 | TRBV15 | . | few
TGCGCCAGCAGCGAGGGGGCGCTTTGGGAAAAACTGTTTTTT | CASSEGALWEKLFF | 14 | TRBJ1-4 | TRBV5-1 | TRBD1 | .
TGCAGCGTTGAACTAGCGGACCACAATGGGCAGTTCTTC | CSVELADHNGQFF | 13 | TRBJ2-1 | TRBV29-1 | TRBD2 | .
TGCAGTGCTCGTAGCGGGAGGGAGACAGATACGCAGTATTTT | CSARSGRETDTQYF | 14 | TRBJ2-3 | TRBV20-1 | TRBD2 | .
TGTGCCAGCAGTTACGGGACAGTGAACACTGAAGCTTTCTTT | CASSYGTVNTEAFF | 14 | TRBJ1-1 | TRBV6-5 | TRBD1 | few
TGTGCCAGCAGTTACGGGACTAGCGGGATGACAGATACGCAGTATTTT | CASSYGTSGMTDTQYF | 16 | TRBJ2-3 | TRBV6-2/TRBV6-3 | TRBD2 | .
TGTGCCAGCAGTGTAGAAGGGGAGGAAGAGACCCAGTACTTC | CASSVEGEEETQYF | 14 | TRBJ2-5 | TRBV6-1 | . | few
TGTGCCAGCAGGCCTACTGGACTGACCTACGAGCAGTACTTC | CASRPTGLTYEQYF | 14 | TRBJ2-7 | TRBV7-9 | . | .
TGTGCCAGCAGTTTCTCGTTCTCAAAAGGGGTCTACGAGCAGTACTTC | CASSFSFSKGVYEQYF | 16 | TRBJ2-7 | TRBV28 | . | .
TGTGGCAGCAGTCTTGGACCTGGGACTGAAGCTTTCTTT | CGSSLGPGTEAFF | 13 | TRBJ1-1 | TRBV6-6 | . | .
TGCGCCAGCAGCTTGGAACCAGGTGCCTACAATGAGCAGTTCTTC | CASSLEPGAYNEQFF | 15 | TRBJ2-1 | TRBV5-1 | . | .
TGTGCCAGCAGCTTAGGGACTAGCCGGGTCAATGAGCAGTTCTTC | CASSLGTSRVNEQFF | 15 | TRBJ2-1 | TRBV7-2 | TRBD2 | .
TGTGCCAGCAGCGTTTCGGAGGGACCAGGAGGCTACACCTTC | CASSVSEGPGGYTF | 14 | TRBJ1-2 | TRBV9 | . | once
TGTGCCAGCAACTTGGGCCTAGCGGGCACAGATACGCAGTATTTT | CASNLGLAGTDTQYF | 15 | TRBJ2-3 | TRBV7-2 | TRBD2 | .
TGTGCCATCAGGGAAGACGGCGAAACCTACGAGCAGTACTTC | CAIREDGETYEQYF | 14 | TRBJ2-7 | TRBV10-3 | . | few
TGCGCCAGCAGCTTTAATAGGGCCACTGAAGCTTTCTTT | CASSFNRATEAFF | 13 | TRBJ1-1 | TRBV5-1 | . | few
TGCAGTGCCCCGGGAACAGGGGACCACGAGCAGTACTTC | CSAPGTGDHEQYF | 13 | TRBJ2-7 | TRBV20-1 | TRBD1 | .
TGTGCCAGCAGCTTTGGCGGGAGCTCCTACAATGAGCAGTACTTC | CASSFGGSSYNEQYF | 15 | TRBJ2-7 | TRBV7-6 | TRBD2 | .
TGTGCCAGCAGGGCGGGGATTGCGTATGAGCAGTTCTTC | CASRAGIAYEQFF | 13 | TRBJ2-1 | TRBV28 | . | .
TGTGCCAGCTCCCAGGGTGGGCATGAGCAGTTCTTC | CASSQGGHEQFF | 12 | TRBJ2-1 | TRBV27 | . | .
TGCAGTGCTAGAGATCCTAGGCCTCCCTACGAGCAGTACTTC | CSARDPRPPYEQYF | 14 | TRBJ2-7 | TRBV20-1 | . | .
TGTGCCACCAGTGACCATCCCGCCTTAGCAGATACGCAGTATTTT | CATSDHPALADTQYF | 15 | TRBJ2-3 | TRBV24-1 | . | many
TGTGCCAGCACTCTGGGGGGTTCTCCCCACTACAATGAGCAGTTCTTC | CASTLGGSPHYNEQFF | 16 | TRBJ2-1 | TRBV11-2 | . | once
TGCGCCAGCAGCTTGGTGGCTAGCGGGCAAGAGACCCAGTACTTC | CASSLVASGQETQYF | 15 | TRBJ2-5 | TRBV5-1 | TRBD2 | .
TGTGCCAGCAGTCGGGGACTACTATCCTACGAGCAGTACTTC | CASSRGLLSYEQYF | 14 | TRBJ2-7 | TRBV28 | TRBD2 | few
TGTGCCAGCAGCTTAGTAAATGTCAGGGAAACAGATACGCAGTATTTT | CASSLVNVRETDTQYF | 16 | TRBJ2-3 | TRBV7-9 | . | few
TGTGCCAGCAGCCCCGCCCGGAGCGGGGCCAGGGATGAGCAGTTCTTC | CASSPARSGARDEQFF | 16 | TRBJ2-1 | TRBV3-1 | TRBD2 | .
TGTGCCAGCAGCTCCGCCCAGGTTCCTCATTCACCCCTCCACTTT | CASSSAQVPHSPLHF | 15 | TRBJ1-6 | TRBV7-9 | . | few
TGTGCCACCAGCTCTATGGAAGAGACCCAGTACTTC | CATSSMEETQYF | 12 | TRBJ2-5 | TRBV15 | . | many
TGTGCCAGCAGCGGGACTAGCGCCGGAGAGCAGTTCTTC | CASSGTSAGEQFF | 13 | TRBJ2-1 | TRBV12-3/TRBV12-4 | TRBD2 | .
TGTGCCAGCAGTTCGGAGGGACCTAACAATGAGCAGTTCTTC | CASSSEGPNNEQFF | 14 | TRBJ2-1 | TRBV28 | . | .
TGTGCCACCAGTGATTTTCCCGGGACTAGCGGAAAGGCAGATACGCAGTATTTT | CATSDFPGTSGKADTQYF | 18 | TRBJ2-3 | TRBV24-1 | TRBD2 | few
TGTGCCAGCAGTGACTCCGAGATCGGTACGCAGTATTTT | CASSDSEIGTQYF | 13 | TRBJ2-3 | TRBV6-4 | . | few
TGTGCCAGCAGTGAAGGAGGGAGGGGGAATCAGCCCCAGCATTTT | CASSEGGRGNQPQHF | 15 | TRBJ1-5 | TRBV6-1 | . | .